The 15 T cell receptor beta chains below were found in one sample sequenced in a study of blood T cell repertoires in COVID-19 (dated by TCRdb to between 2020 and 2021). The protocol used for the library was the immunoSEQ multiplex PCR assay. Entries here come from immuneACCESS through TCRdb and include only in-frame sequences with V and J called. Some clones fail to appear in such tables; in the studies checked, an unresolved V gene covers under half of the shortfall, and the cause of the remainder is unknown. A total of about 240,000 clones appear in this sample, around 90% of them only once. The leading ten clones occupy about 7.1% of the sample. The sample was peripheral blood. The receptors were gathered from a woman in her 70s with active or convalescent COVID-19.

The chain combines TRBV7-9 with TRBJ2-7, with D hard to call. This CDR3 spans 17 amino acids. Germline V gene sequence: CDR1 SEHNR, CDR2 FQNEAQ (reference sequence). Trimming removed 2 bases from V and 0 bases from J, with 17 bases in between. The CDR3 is CASSLSSSRLISYEQYF. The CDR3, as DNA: TGTGCCAGCAGCTTAAGTAGTTCTAGGCTGATCTCCTACGAGCAGTACTTC.

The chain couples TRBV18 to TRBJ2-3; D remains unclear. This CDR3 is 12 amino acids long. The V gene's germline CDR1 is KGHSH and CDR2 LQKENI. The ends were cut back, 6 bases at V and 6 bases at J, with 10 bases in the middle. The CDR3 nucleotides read TGTGCCAGCTCCCCCTCGGGTGATACGCAGTATTTT. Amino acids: CASSPSGDTQYF.

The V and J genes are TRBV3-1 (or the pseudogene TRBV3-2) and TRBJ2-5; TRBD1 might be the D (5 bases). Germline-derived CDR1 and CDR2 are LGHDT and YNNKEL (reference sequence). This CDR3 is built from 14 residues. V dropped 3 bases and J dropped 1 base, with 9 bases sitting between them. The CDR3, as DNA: TGTGCCAGCAGCCATCGACAGTCCCAAGAGACCCAGTACTTC. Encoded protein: CASSHRQSQETQYF.

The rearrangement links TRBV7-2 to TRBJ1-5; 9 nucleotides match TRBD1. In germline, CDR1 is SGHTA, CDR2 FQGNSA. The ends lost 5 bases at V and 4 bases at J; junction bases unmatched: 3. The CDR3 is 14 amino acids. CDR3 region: CASSQTGGNQPQHF. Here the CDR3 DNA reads TGTGCCAGCAGCCAGACAGGGGGAAATCAGCCCCAGCATTTT.

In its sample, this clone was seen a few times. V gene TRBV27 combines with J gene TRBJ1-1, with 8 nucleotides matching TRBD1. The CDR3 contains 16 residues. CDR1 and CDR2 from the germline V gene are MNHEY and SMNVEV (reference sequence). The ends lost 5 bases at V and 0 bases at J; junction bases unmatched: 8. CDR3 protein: CASSRDRSVLNTEAFF. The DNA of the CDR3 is TGTGCCAGCAGTCGGGACAGGTCGGTCCTGAACACTGAAGCTTTCTTT.

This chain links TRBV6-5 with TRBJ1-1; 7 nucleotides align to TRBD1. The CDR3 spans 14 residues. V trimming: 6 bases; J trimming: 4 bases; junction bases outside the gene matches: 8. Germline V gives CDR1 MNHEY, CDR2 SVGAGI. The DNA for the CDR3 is TGTGCCAGCAGGACGGCCGGGACAGTCACTGAAGCTTTCTTT. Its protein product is CASRTAGTVTEAFF.

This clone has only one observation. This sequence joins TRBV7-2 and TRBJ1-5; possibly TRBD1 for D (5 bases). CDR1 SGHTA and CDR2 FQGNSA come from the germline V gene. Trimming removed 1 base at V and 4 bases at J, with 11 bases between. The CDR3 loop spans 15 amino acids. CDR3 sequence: CASSLVAGNNQPQHF. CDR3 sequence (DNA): TGTGCCAGCAGCTTAGTGGCAGGGAATAATCAGCCCCAGCATTTT.

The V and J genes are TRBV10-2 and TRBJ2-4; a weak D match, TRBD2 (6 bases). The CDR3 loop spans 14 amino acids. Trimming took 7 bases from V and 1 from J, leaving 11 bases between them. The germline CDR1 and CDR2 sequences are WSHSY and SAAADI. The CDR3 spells CASTDGGAKNIQYF. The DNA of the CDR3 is TGCGCCAGCACCGACGGAGGGGCCAAAAACATTCAGTACTTC.

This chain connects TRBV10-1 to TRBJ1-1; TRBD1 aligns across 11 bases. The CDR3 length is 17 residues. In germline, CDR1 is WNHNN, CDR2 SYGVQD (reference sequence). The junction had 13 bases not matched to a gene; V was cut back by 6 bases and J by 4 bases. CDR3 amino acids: CASRPGQGGLGGTEAFF. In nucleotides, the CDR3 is TGCGCCAGCAGACCGGGACAGGGGGGATTAGGAGGCACTGAAGCTTTCTTT.

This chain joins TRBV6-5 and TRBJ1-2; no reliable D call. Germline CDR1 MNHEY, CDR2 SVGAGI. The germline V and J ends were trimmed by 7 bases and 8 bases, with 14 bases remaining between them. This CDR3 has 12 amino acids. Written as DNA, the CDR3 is TGTGCCAGCACCTCGACACGATGGGGCTACACCTTC. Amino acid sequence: CASTSTRWGYTF.

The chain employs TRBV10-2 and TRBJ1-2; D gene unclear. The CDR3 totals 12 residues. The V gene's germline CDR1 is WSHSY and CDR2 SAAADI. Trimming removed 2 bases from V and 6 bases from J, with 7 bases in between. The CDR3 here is CASSEPTDGYTF. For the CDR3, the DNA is TGCGCCAGCAGTGAGCCAACGGATGGCTACACCTTC.

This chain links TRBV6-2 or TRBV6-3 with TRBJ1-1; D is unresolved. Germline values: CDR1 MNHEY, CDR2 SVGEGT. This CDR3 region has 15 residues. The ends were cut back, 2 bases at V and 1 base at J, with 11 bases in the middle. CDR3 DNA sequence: TGTGCCAGCAGTTACCGGGGTTCCAGGAACACTGAAGCTTTCTTT. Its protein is CASSYRGSRNTEAFF.

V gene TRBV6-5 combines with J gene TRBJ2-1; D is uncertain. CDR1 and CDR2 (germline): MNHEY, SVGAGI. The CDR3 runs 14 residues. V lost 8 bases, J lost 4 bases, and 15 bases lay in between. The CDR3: CASGPPDRYNEQFF. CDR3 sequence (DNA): TGTGCCAGCGGGCCCCCCGATCGGTACAATGAGCAGTTCTTC.

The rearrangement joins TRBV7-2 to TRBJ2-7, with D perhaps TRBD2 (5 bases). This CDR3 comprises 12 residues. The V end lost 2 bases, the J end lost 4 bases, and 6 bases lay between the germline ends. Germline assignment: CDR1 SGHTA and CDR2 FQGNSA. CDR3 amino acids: CASSLWEYEQYF. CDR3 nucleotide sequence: TGTGCCAGCAGCTTATGGGAGTACGAGCAGTACTTC.

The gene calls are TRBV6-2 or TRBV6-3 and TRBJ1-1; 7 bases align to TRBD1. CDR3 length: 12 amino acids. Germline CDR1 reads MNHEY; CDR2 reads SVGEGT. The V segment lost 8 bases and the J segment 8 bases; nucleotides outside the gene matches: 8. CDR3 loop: CASGLGDREAFF. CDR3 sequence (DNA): TGTGCCAGCGGCCTGGGGGACAGAGAAGCTTTCTTT.